The 23 T cell receptor beta chains given below trace back to one sample, sequenced in a study of spatial heterogeneity in lung cancer. As for time point: sample taken at primary tumor resection. TCRdb independently ran MiXCR on the 5' RACE reads; one entry per CDR3 protein. The sample has under 30,000 distinct CDR3 sequences; less than 6% are singletons. The material sequenced was PBMCs, taken at surgery. Receptor source: a male donor with early-stage non-small cell lung cancer.

This clonotype is labeled medium-sized (0.01 to 0.1%). The chain carries TRBV28 and TRBJ2-5, with 7 bases matching TRBD1. J lost 6 bases, V lost 5 bases, and 6 bases had no gene match. The CDR3 runs to 13 residues. Per the germline V gene, CDR1 is MDHEN and CDR2 is SYDVKM. CDR3 in amino acids: CASSLGQEKTQYF. The CDR3 bases are TGTGCCAGCAGTCTTGGACAGGAGAAGACCCAGTACTTC.

This clonotype has at least ten counts. This sequence joins TRBV5-1 and TRBJ1-5, with 7 bases lining up with TRBD1. Germline loops: CDR1 SGHRS, CDR2 YFSETQ. The CDR3 covers 16 residues. Unmatched junction bases numbered 9, after V lost 0 bases and J lost 6 bases. Here the CDR3 reads CASSLGGETGSQPQHF. In nucleotides, the CDR3 is TGCGCCAGCAGCTTGGGAGGTGAGACAGGGAGTCAGCCCCAGCATTTT. The complete variable domain, with remaining parts taken from reference TRBV5-1 and TRBJ1-5, reads KAGVTQTPRYLIKTRGQQVTLSCSPISGHRSVSWYQQTPGQGLQFLFEYFSETQRNKGNFPGRFSGRQFSNSRSEMNVSTLELGDSALYLCASSLGGETGSQPQHFGDGTRLSIL.

This clonotype was seen at least ten times. The V gene is TRBV14, the J gene TRBJ2-2; D gene uncertain. The length of the CDR3 is 13 residues. Germline V CDR1 and CDR2: SGHDN, FVKESK. The V end lost 10 bases, the J end lost 6 bases, and 15 bases lay between the germline ends. The CDR3: CATDGAEAGELFF. DNA of the CDR3: TGTGCCACCGACGGAGCTGAGGCCGGGGAGCTGTTTTTT.

This clonotype was recorded many times. The chain joins TRBV28 to TRBJ2-7, with 9 nucleotides matching TRBD1. The trim removed 9 bases at V and 1 base at J, leaving 4 bases unmatched. The CDR3 has 13 residues. Per germline, CDR1 MDHEN and CDR2 SYDVKM. CDR3 DNA: TGTGCCAGTCGTGGGACAGGGTCCTACGAGCAGTACTTC. It translates to CASRGTGSYEQYF.

At least ten counts were recorded for this clonotype. The chain uses TRBV5-1 and TRBJ2-1, with TRBD1 identical over 7 bases. Germline assignment: CDR1 SGHRS and CDR2 YFSETQ. The CDR3 extends over 15 amino acids. J lost 4 bases, V lost 4 bases, and 8 bases had no gene match. The CDR3 here is CASSQTGSGYNEQFF. The CDR3 nucleotides read TGCGCCAGCAGCCAGACAGGGAGTGGGTACAATGAGCAGTTCTTC.

Regarding this clonotype: Given a much more abundant clone one base away, this may be a read error. The CDR3 carries no conserved terminal phenylalanine or tryptophan, so it likely arises from a read error. The rearrangement links TRBV7-8 to TRBJ2-3; D might be TRBD2 (6 bases). Trimming shortened V by 1 base and J by 2 bases, and 13 bases separated the two germline ends. This CDR3 is built from 16 residues. Germline-derived CDR1 and CDR2 are SGHVS and FQNEAQ. The CDR3 region is CASSLGTRGTTDTQYV. CDR3 nucleotide sequence: TGTGCCAGCAGCTTAGGTACGCGGGGAACCACAGATACGCAGTATGTT.

This clonotype was seen ten or more times. The gene calls are TRBV9 and TRBJ2-4; D not resolved. V was shortened by 0 bases and J by 1 base, with 17 bases between the two germline ends. Germline V gene sequence: CDR1 SGDLS, CDR2 YYNGEE. CDR3 size: 18 residues. The CDR3 DNA is TGTGCCAGCAGCGTAGGAGGTGGGATCCCGAGCGCCAAAAACATTCAGTACTTC. Translating it yields CASSVGGGIPSAKNIQYF.

This clonotype was observed many times. J is TRBJ2-1 and V is TRBV20-1; 11 positions agree with TRBD2. The CDR3 spans 15 residues. Germline CDR1 reads DFQATT; CDR2 reads SNEGSKA (reference sequence). V was pared by 5 bases and J by 8 bases, with 11 bases of the junction left unmatched. CDR3 amino acids: CSARILAGGRYEQFF. The DNA of the CDR3 is TGCAGTGCTCGGATTCTAGCGGGGGGCAGGTATGAGCAGTTCTTC.

This clonotype was detected many times. The V call is TRBV6-5, the J call TRBJ2-3; TRBD2 matches at 10 bases. CDR3 length: 15 residues. In germline, CDR1 is MNHEY, CDR2 SVGAGI. Trimming took 6 bases from V and 2 from J; bases not matched to a gene: 5. CDR3 region: CASSLAGGPTDTQYF. As DNA, the CDR3 is TGTGCCAGCAGCTTAGCGGGGGGCCCCACAGATACGCAGTATTTT.

The chain carries TRBV20-1 and TRBJ2-6; D gene unclear. This CDR3 is built from 14 residues. V was shortened by 6 bases and J by 0 bases, with 9 bases between the two germline ends. Per the germline V gene, CDR1 is DFQATT and CDR2 is SNEGSKA (reference sequence). The CDR3 sequence: CSASTSSGANVLTF. Written as DNA, the CDR3 is TGCAGTGCCTCTACCAGCTCTGGGGCCAACGTCCTGACTTTC.

This clonotype was counted at least ten times. CDR3 region: CASSLDWGRSYEQYF. The CDR3, as DNA: TGTGCCAGCAGCTTGGATTGGGGACGGAGCTACGAGCAGTACTTC. The rearrangement links TRBV5-4 to TRBJ2-7; D possibly matches TRBD1 or TRBD2 (5 bases each). Germline V gene data show CDR1 as SGHNT and CDR2 as YYREEE (reference sequence). This CDR3 comprises 15 residues. Deletions cut 0 bases from V and 3 bases from J, with 13 bases between.

There are a few counts of this clonotype. J is TRBJ1-4 and V is TRBV6-5, with D unresolved. Germline values: CDR1 MNHEY, CDR2 SVGAGI. V was trimmed by 7 bases and J by 2 bases, leaving 5 bases between them. CDR3 length: 12 amino acids. CDR3 region: CASKQTNEKLFF. The CDR3 DNA follows: TGTGCCAGCAAGCAGACTAATGAAAAACTGTTTTTT.

V is TRBV5-1 and J is TRBJ1-1; no reliable D call. The CDR3 totals 12 residues. Germline CDR1 SGHRS, CDR2 YFSETQ. Deletions cut 2 bases from V and 10 bases from J, with 12 bases between. CDR3 amino acids: CASSLDGVPAFF. DNA for the CDR3: TGCGCCAGCAGCTTAGATGGAGTCCCAGCTTTCTTT.

This clonotype was recorded at least ten times. The chain carries TRBV12-3 or TRBV12-4 and TRBJ2-5; 11 positions match TRBD2. V lost 5 bases, J lost 5 bases, and 7 bases stayed unmatched. The CDR3 runs 15 residues. CDR3 DNA: TGTGCCAGCAGTGTAACTAGCGGGGGCGGCGAGACCCAGTACTTC. This gives the protein CASSVTSGGGETQYF.

This clonotype occurred many times. The chain uses TRBV6-5 and TRBJ2-3; 8 bases fit TRBD1. The CDR3 runs 16 residues. The J segment lost 0 bases and the V segment lost 1 base, leaving 3 bases of the junction unmatched. The germline CDR1 and CDR2 sequences are MNHEY and SVGAGI. The CDR3 reads CASSYLRTGSTDTQYF. CDR3 sequence (DNA): TGTGCCAGCAGTTACTTGAGGACAGGGAGCACAGATACGCAGTATTTT.

Concerning this clonotype: Just one base apart from a much larger clone, this may be a read error. The chain recombines TRBV28 with TRBJ2-1; 10 bases agree with TRBD2. The CDR3 is 15 residues long. CDR1 and CDR2 from the germline V gene are MDHEN and SYDVKM. This CDR3 is CANSSGLATYNEQFF. In DNA form, the CDR3 reads TGTGCCAACAGTTCGGGACTAGCGACCTACAATGAGCAGTTCTTC.

By sample share, this clonotype is medium-sized. The chain recombines TRBV20-1 with TRBJ1-5, with 7 bases lining up with TRBD1. The CDR3 covers 12 residues. Germline assignment: CDR1 DFQATT and CDR2 SNEGSKA (reference sequence). CDR3 loop: CSPGQANQPQHF. The CDR3 region has the DNA TGCAGCCCAGGACAGGCCAATCAGCCCCAGCATTTT.

With respect to this clonotype: Sequence at one end of the junction differs from germline and may be a read error. This sequence joins TRBV12-3 or TRBV12-4 and TRBJ2-3; the match to TRBD2 covers 12 bases. The CDR3 runs to 15 residues. The CDR3: CASSLGTSGADTRYF. The CDR3 DNA follows: TGTGCCAGCAGTTTAGGGACTAGCGGGGCAGATACGCGGTATTTT.

This clonotype has ten or more counts. V and J are TRBV12-3 or TRBV12-4 and TRBJ1-2, with TRBD1 as a possible D gene (6 bases). V was shortened by 3 bases and J by 4 bases, with 15 bases between the two germline ends. The CDR3 is 15 residues long. As DNA, the CDR3 is TGTGCCAGCAGTTTTATCGGGGGCGCCGGCTATGGCTACACCTTC. The encoded protein is CASSFIGGAGYGYTF.

This clonotype was recorded at least ten times. J is TRBJ2-5 and V is TRBV6-6; 9 positions match TRBD1. J was trimmed by 5 bases and V by 6 bases; bases with no gene match: 10. This CDR3 comprises 15 residues. Germline loops: CDR1 MNHNY, CDR2 SVGAGI (reference sequence). Here the CDR3 reads CASRPGQGSVETQYF. The CDR3 coding sequence is TGTGCCAGCAGACCTGGACAGGGGTCTGTGGAGACCCAGTACTTC.

In its sample, this clonotype was seen many times. The V gene is TRBV28, the J gene TRBJ1-1; possible D gene TRBD1, 5 bases. Trimming shortened V by 2 bases and J by 8 bases, and 9 bases separated the two germline ends. This CDR3 comprises 12 residues. Germline-derived CDR1 and CDR2 are MDHEN and SYDVKM. This CDR3 is CASSLTDREAFF. CDR3 in DNA: TGTGCCAGCAGTTTAACCGACAGAGAAGCTTTCTTT.

The chain links TRBV18 to TRBJ1-5; D remains ambiguous. V was clipped by 6 bases and J by 2 bases, with 11 bases between them. The CDR3 has 14 residues. CDR1 is KGHSH and CDR2 is LQKENI in the germline V gene. The DNA for the CDR3 is TGTGCCAGCTCTGCCGCGTCCGGCAATCAGCCCCAGCATTTT. Its protein product is CASSAASGNQPQHF.

This clonotype occurred many times. The chain uses TRBV20-1 and TRBJ2-7; TRBD2 agrees at 16 bases. The trim removed 5 bases at V and 6 bases at J, leaving 1 base unmatched. The CDR3 runs 13 residues. CDR1 and CDR2 from the germline V gene are DFQATT and SNEGSKA (reference sequence). This CDR3 is CSAGTSGRGEQYF. The CDR3 DNA reads TGCAGTGCTGGGACTAGCGGGAGGGGCGAGCAGTACTTC.